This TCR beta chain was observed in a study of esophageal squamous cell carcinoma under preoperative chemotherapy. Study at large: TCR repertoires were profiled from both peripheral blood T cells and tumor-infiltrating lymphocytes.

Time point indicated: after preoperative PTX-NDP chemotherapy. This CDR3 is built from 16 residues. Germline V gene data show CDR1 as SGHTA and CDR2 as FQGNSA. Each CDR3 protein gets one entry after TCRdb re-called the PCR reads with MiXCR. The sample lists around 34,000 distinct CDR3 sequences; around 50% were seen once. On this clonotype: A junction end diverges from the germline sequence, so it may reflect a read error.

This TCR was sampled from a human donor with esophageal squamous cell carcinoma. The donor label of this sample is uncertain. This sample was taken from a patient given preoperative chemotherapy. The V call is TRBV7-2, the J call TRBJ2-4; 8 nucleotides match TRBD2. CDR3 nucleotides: TGTGCCAGCAGCTTAGTGGGGCGGGGGGCGAAAAACATGCAGTACTTC. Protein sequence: CASSLVGRGAKNMQYF.